The 10 T cell receptor beta chains below all came from one sample that was sequenced in a study of post-analysis software for immune sequencing data. Regarding the study as a whole: About five TRBV segments appeared more often in patients than in controls, and TRBV5-6, TRBV5-1 and TRBV20-1 were among these.

The authors incorporated unique molecular identifiers into the TCR beta cDNA libraries. A single record per CDR3 protein comes from TCRdb applying MiXCR to the PCR reads. The data hold about 760,000 distinct CDR3 sequences, with 25% to 30% observed a single time. Their cognate antigens are unknown. The sequenced material came from blood. These receptors were taken from a girl under 18 with multiple sclerosis.

This sequence joins TRBV7-6 and TRBJ1-4; 8 bases map to TRBD1. The CDR3 extends over 15 amino acids. J was trimmed by 4 bases and V by 3 bases; bases with no gene match: 4. Germline V gene sequence: CDR1 SGHVS, CDR2 FNYEAQ. CDR3 nucleotide sequence: TGTGCCAGCAGCTTGGGACAGGTTATTAATGAAAAACTGTTTTTT. Its translation: CASSLGQVINEKLFF.

V and J are TRBV12-3 or TRBV12-4 and TRBJ2-2; D is possibly TRBD1 (6 bases). The ends were cut back, 5 bases at V and 6 bases at J, with 16 bases in the middle. The CDR3 consists of 15 residues. CDR3 in amino acids: CASSKQGMMSGELFF. CDR3 nucleotides: TGTGCCAGCAGTAAACAGGGCATGATGTCCGGGGAGCTGTTTTTT.

This clonotype was seen only a few times. The rearrangement links TRBV6-5 to TRBJ2-5, with 7 bases aligning to TRBD2. The ends lost 4 bases at V and 9 bases at J; junction bases unmatched: 11. Germline V gene data show CDR1 as MNHEY and CDR2 as SVGAGI. The CDR3 loop spans 14 amino acids. In DNA, the CDR3 is TGTGCCAGCAGTTTACTCATCCCGGGAGGTTCCCAGTACTTC. Amino acid sequence: CASSLLIPGGSQYF.

This clonotype was observed a few times. V gene TRBV7-2 combines with J gene TRBJ2-7; 7 bases match TRBD1. The CDR3 contains 14 residues. The junction had 4 bases not matched to a gene; V was cut back by 3 bases and J by 2 bases. CDR1 is SGHTA, CDR2 FQGNSA, per germline. CDR3 in amino acids: CASSFRQGPYEQYF. The CDR3 region has the DNA TGTGCCAGCAGCTTTAGACAGGGACCCTACGAGCAGTACTTC.

The V gene is TRBV2, the J gene TRBJ1-2, with D uncertain. CDR1 is SNHLY and CDR2 is FYNNEI in the germline V gene. This CDR3 region has 14 residues. Deletions cut 8 bases from V and 3 bases from J, with 16 bases between. CDR3 sequence (DNA): TGTGCCAGCCGCTCGTCCGGGTCCCACTATGGCTACACCTTC. The encoded protein is CASRSSGSHYGYTF.

The CDR3 DNA reads TGCGCCAGCAGCCTACAATTGGGGATGGGCCAAGAGACCCAGTACTTC. Its translation: CASSLQLGMGQETQYF. This sequence joins TRBV5-1 and TRBJ2-5; D unclear. This CDR3 contains 16 residues. The germline V and J ends were trimmed by 4 bases and 1 base, with 17 bases remaining between them. CDR1 is SGHRS, CDR2 YFSETQ, per germline.

This clonotype has only a few counts. The CDR3 coding sequence is TGCAGCGTTGTGGTTAGCGGGCCGGGGCAGTACTTC. Protein: CSVVVSGPGQYF. This chain connects TRBV29-1 to TRBJ2-7, with 7 bases aligning to TRBD2. CDR1 and CDR2 from the germline V gene are SQVTM and ANQGSEA. With V trimmed by 4 bases and J by 9 bases, 9 bases remained unmatched. The CDR3 totals 12 residues.

The CDR3 nucleotides are TGTGCCAGCAGCCCCTGGGGGTCGGCCACCGGGGAGCTGTTTTTT. Amino acid sequence: CASSPWGSATGELFF. V and J are TRBV27 and TRBJ2-2; TRBD1 or TRBD2 may be the D gene (5 bases each). The CDR3 runs to 15 residues. Germline loops: CDR1 MNHEY, CDR2 SMNVEV (reference sequence). The V end lost 6 bases, the J end lost 4 bases, and 15 bases lay between the germline ends.

The chain carries TRBV11-2 and TRBJ2-5, with D unresolved. The last part of the DNA fits TRBJ2-7 better; the J call may be wrong. Germline V CDR1 and CDR2: SGHAT, FQNNGV. This CDR3 spans 13 amino acids. CDR3 amino acids: CASNFTASYEQYF. Here the CDR3 DNA reads TGTGCCAGCAACTTCACAGCCTCCTACGAGCAGTACTTC.

The chain links TRBV7-2 to TRBJ2-3; TRBD1 agrees at 8 bases. The V segment lost 0 bases and the J segment 7 bases; nucleotides outside the gene matches: 9. The CDR3 is made up of 16 amino acids. Germline lookup yields CDR1 SGHTA and CDR2 FQGNSA. The CDR3 loop is CASSLAARGQENTQYF. The CDR3 DNA is TGTGCCAGCAGCTTAGCGGCCAGGGGGCAAGAGAATACGCAGTATTTT.